The entry below describes one T cell receptor beta chain. Methods used by the authors: Estimation of nucleated cell counts was performed using reference gene primer amplification. The data were produced by immunoSEQ multiplex PCR, yet TCRdb's version contains in-frame clones alone and is incomplete. The V and J calls and clone size are taken from that table; D and trimming were inferred from the DNA. The sample gives hundreds of thousands of clones, approximately 90% of which show up once; around 4% is in the top ten. This sample is part of a study of blood T cell repertoires in COVID-19. Study overall: Donors in the United States, Italy and Spain gave samples during acute or convalescent COVID-19. PBMCs, B-cell-depleted T cells, or T cells provided the cDNA or gDNA that made up the material.

The material sequenced was peripheral blood. The sequence was obtained from a woman in her fifties or sixties with active or convalescent COVID-19.

In nucleotides, the CDR3 is TGTGCCAGCAGTTGGACCAGGGGGGTATACAATGAGCAGTTCTTC. This gives the protein CASSWTRGVYNEQFF. The chain is built from TRBV28 and TRBJ2-1; tentative D call: TRBD1 (7 bases). The germline V gene has CDR1 MDHEN and CDR2 SYDVKM. CDR3 length: 15 residues. V lost 4 bases and J 4 bases, leaving 14 bases between the germline ends.